Listed here are 13 T cell receptor beta chains from one sample, sequenced in a study of shared clonotypes between healthy human individuals. Clones were sequenced by immunoSEQ multiplex PCR, and TCRdb holds only the in-frame ones, with some missing. The data hold approximately 2,300,000 clones, with roughly 90% observed a single time. The sample was naive CD4+ T cells from PBMCs. Subset here: CD45RA+ positively selected. Receptors were obtained from a man aged 18 to 29 in good health. Some clones in this sample may be carry-over from other donors' samples.

The chain couples TRBV25-1 to TRBJ2-1; no clear D. The CDR3 totals 14 residues. Germline CDR1 reads MGHDK; CDR2 reads SYGVNS. Trimming took 3 bases from V and 7 from J, leaving 13 bases between them. As DNA, the CDR3 is TGTGCCAGCAGTGACCACAGCAAACCGAATGAGCAGTTCTTC. Residues: CASSDHSKPNEQFF.

The rearrangement uses TRBV5-6 and TRBJ2-6; D is unresolved. CDR1 is SGHDT and CDR2 is YYEEEE in the germline V gene. This CDR3 contains 14 residues. The V and J ends lost 4 bases and 6 bases respectively, with 11 bases between them. As DNA, the CDR3 is TGTGCCAGCAGCCTAGGCGGCTCGGCCAACGTCCTGACTTTC. Protein product: CASSLGGSANVLTF.

Concerning this clone itself: At the DNA level, this CDR3 is encoded by other sequences in the same sample as well. This chain links TRBV28 with TRBJ1-4, with D unresolved. This CDR3 has 14 residues. Looked up from germline, CDR1 is MDHEN and CDR2 is SYDVKM. Trimming left V 4 bases short and J 3 bases short, with 9 bases between. DNA of the CDR3: TGTGCCAGCAGTTCAGGAGGGCCTAATGAAAAACTGTTTTTT. Translated: CASSSGGPNEKLFF.

CDR3 region: CSGELGGYGYTF. In DNA form, the CDR3 reads TGCAGCGGGGAGCTCGGGGGGTATGGCTACACCTTC. The V call is TRBV29-1, the J call TRBJ1-2, with a weak D call TRBD1 (5 bases). The CDR3 totals 12 residues. Trimming took off 7 bases at V and 5 bases at J, with 14 bases between the two ends. Germline values: CDR1 SQVTM, CDR2 ANQGSEA. Supplemented by reference TRBV29-1 and TRBJ1-2, the full variable domain reads SAVISQKPSRDICQRGTSLTIQCQVDSQVTMMFWYRQQPGQSLTLIATANQGSEATYESGFVIDKFPISRPNLTFSTLTVSNMSPEDSSIYLCSGELGGYGYTFGSGTRLTVV.

The rearrangement links TRBV15 to TRBJ1-5, with D uncertain. The CDR3 loop spans 15 amino acids. The ends were cut back, 1 base at V and 0 bases at J, with 7 bases in the middle. Germline CDR1 and CDR2: LNHNV and YYDKDF (reference sequence). This CDR3 is CATSRVPYSNQPQHF. The CDR3 DNA is TGTGCCACCAGCAGAGTTCCGTATAGCAATCAGCCCCAGCATTTT.

The genes are TRBV11-1 and TRBJ1-2; D remains ambiguous. Germline V lookup: CDR1 SGHAT, CDR2 FQDESV (reference sequence). The CDR3 sequence is 14 residues long. Trimming pared 1 base from V and 5 bases from J, leaving 11 bases between. The CDR3 nucleotides read TGTGCCAGCAGCTTAGGGGCAGGAGGGTATGGCTACACCTTC. Translating gives CASSLGAGGYGYTF.

The J gene is TRBJ2-7, the V gene TRBV18, with a possible D match to TRBD1 (6 bases). V lost 3 bases and J lost 1, with 16 bases in between. CDR1 is KGHSH and CDR2 is LQKENI in the germline V gene. The CDR3 is 16 amino acids. This CDR3 reads CASSPNAQGASYEQYF. The CDR3 DNA reads as TGTGCCAGCTCACCGAACGCACAGGGCGCATCCTACGAGCAGTACTTC.

The gene calls are TRBV4-2 and TRBJ2-1; no reliable D call. Germline-derived CDR1 and CDR2 are LGHNA and YNFKEQ. CDR3 length equals 13 residues. Trimming removed 3 bases from V and 9 bases from J, with 12 bases in between. The CDR3 DNA is TGTGCCAGCAGCCAGGATCTTAGTGGTGAGCAGTTCTTC. Residues: CASSQDLSGEQFF.

The chain recombines TRBV11-2 with TRBJ1-5, with a possible D match to TRBD1 (5 bases). The CDR3 contains 15 residues. Per the germline V gene, CDR1 is SGHAT and CDR2 is FQNNGV. The V end lost 2 bases, the J end lost 11 bases, and 19 bases lay between the germline ends. CDR3 amino acids: CASSLLGGVSGTQHF. In DNA, the CDR3 is TGTGCCAGCAGCTTACTCGGGGGAGTATCAGGAACCCAGCATTTT.

This sequence joins TRBV18 and TRBJ2-2, with TRBD2 identical over 11 bases. Germline lookup yields CDR1 KGHSH and CDR2 LQKENI. Trimming cost V 0 bases and J 6 bases; bases outside gene matches: 12. The CDR3 is made up of 19 amino acids. For the CDR3, the DNA is TGTGCCAGCTCACCACCGCGACTAGCGGGAACCTCGGGATCCGGGGAGCTGTTTTTT. Encoded protein: CASSPPRLAGTSGSGELFF.

The chain has TRBV29-1 and TRBJ2-7; a possible D gene is TRBD1 (5 bases). The CDR3 runs to 13 residues. CDR1 and CDR2 (germline): SQVTM, ANQGSEA. V was trimmed by 3 bases and J by 6 bases, leaving 15 bases between them. As DNA, the CDR3 is TGCAGCGTTGACAGGGTCAAAGGGTCCGAGCAGTACTTC. This gives the protein CSVDRVKGSEQYF.

The rearrangement uses TRBV15 and TRBJ1-5; D may be TRBD1 (5 bases). The CDR3 sequence is 16 residues long. V lost 1 base and J lost 4, with 14 bases in between. The germline V gene has CDR1 LNHNV and CDR2 YYDKDF (reference sequence). DNA for the CDR3: TGTGCCACCAGCAGAGCGGGGGGAAACCTTAATCAGCCCCAGCATTTT. Translation: CATSRAGGNLNQPQHF.

The rearrangement uses TRBV6-1 and TRBJ1-1; 8 bases line up with TRBD1. Unmatched junction bases numbered 4, after V lost 0 bases and J lost 1 base. CDR1 and CDR2 (germline): MNHNS, SASEGT. The CDR3 is 16 residues long. CDR3 nucleotides: TGTGCCAGCAGTGAAGCCAGGGGGCTCCCGAACACTGAAGCTTTCTTT. Residues: CASSEARGLPNTEAFF.